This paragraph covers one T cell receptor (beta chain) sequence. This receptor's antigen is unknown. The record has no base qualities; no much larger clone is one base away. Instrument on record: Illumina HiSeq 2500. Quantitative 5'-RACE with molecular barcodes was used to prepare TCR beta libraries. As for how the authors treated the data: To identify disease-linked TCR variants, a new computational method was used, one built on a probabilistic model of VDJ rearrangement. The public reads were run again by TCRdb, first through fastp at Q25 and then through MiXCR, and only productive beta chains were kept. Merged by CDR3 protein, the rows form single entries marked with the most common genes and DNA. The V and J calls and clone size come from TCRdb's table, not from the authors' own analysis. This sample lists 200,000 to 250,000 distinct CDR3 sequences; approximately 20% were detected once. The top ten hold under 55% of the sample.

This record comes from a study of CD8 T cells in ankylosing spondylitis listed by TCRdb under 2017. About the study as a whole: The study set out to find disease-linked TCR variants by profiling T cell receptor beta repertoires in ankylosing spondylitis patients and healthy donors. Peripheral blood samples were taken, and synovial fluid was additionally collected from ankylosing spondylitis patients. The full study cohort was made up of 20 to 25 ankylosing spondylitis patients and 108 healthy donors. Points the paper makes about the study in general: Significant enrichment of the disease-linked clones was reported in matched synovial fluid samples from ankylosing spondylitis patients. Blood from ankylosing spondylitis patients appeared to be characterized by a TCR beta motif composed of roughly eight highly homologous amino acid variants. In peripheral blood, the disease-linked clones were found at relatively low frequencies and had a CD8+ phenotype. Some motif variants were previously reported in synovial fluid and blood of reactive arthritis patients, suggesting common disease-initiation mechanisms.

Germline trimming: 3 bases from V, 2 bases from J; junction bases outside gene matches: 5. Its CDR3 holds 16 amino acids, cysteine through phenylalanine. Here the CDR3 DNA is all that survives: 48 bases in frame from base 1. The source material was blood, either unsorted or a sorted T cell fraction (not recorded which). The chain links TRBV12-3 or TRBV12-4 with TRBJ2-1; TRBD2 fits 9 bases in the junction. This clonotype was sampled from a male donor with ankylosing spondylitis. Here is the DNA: TGTGCCAGCAGTTTCTCGCTAGCGGGGCCCTACAATGAGCAGTTCTTC. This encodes CASSFSLAGPYNEQFF.